The rows below give T cell receptor beta chains drawn from one sample of a study of T cells in Graves' hyperthyroidism and ophthalmopathy. TCRdb ran MiXCR on the multiplex PCR reads and lists one entry per CDR3 protein. Here the sample spans hundreds of thousands of distinct CDR3 sequences, roughly 14% being singletons. The source material was blood. These receptors were taken from a woman aged 40 to 55 with Graves' ophthalmopathy. Each CDR3 is given with its conserved first and last residue. D genes are given only for firm matches. Clone size is not always given. Where it is, it says once, few, many or a class for expanded clones.

D gene	V gene	J gene	clone size	CDR3 protein	CDR3 DNA
NA	TRBV20-1	TRBJ2-4	many	CSAPSSGNIQYF	TGCAGTGCCCCCTCCTCTGGAAACATTCAGTACTTC
TRBD1	TRBV15	TRBJ2-7	NA	CATSSFNRQGAGEQYF	TGTGCCACCAGCTCTTTCAATAGACAGGGGGCGGGTGAGCAGTACTTC
NA	TRBV6-1	TRBJ2-7	many	CASSAAHGGEQYF	TGTGCCAGCAGTGCTGCCCATGGAGGCGAGCAGTACTTC
NA	TRBV28	TRBJ1-5	many	CASSWAAGNQPQHF	TGTGCCAGCAGTTGGGCAGCAGGCAATCAGCCCCAGCATTTT
NA	TRBV29-1	TRBJ1-2	many	CSVEGRFRGGYTF	TGCAGCGTTGAAGGCCGGTTCAGAGGGGGCTACACCTTC
TRBD1	TRBV20-1	TRBJ2-7	few	CSARTGAGEQYF	TGCAGTGCCCGGACAGGGGCCGGCGAGCAGTACTTC
TRBD1	TRBV19	TRBJ2-7	many	CASSMSPGQSVYEQYF	TGTGCCAGTAGTATGTCTCCGGGACAGTCGGTCTACGAGCAGTACTTC
TRBD2	TRBV6-1	TRBJ2-5	many	CASSRRPAGQETQYF	TGTGCCAGCAGTCGGCGACCAGCGGGACAAGAGACCCAGTACTTC
NA	TRBV20-1	TRBJ2-5	many	CSAIGTSGTQYF	TGCAGTGCTATTGGGACCTCCGGGACCCAGTACTTC
NA	TRBV6-1	TRBJ1-1	many	CASRPGGPGLEAFF	TGTGCCAGCAGACCCGGGGGCCCCGGCCTTGAAGCTTTCTTT
TRBD1	TRBV9	TRBJ1-5	many	CASSVADRGEPQHF	TGTGCCAGCAGCGTAGCGGACAGGGGTGAGCCCCAGCATTTT
NA	TRBV12-3/TRBV12-4	TRBJ1-2	many	CASSLGWASYGYTF	TGTGCCAGCAGTTTAGGATGGGCCTCCTATGGCTACACCTTC
NA	TRBV29-1	TRBJ2-7	many	CSVGDKYEQYF	TGCAGCGTTGGGGATAAGTACGAGCAGTACTTC
NA	TRBV5-5	TRBJ2-5	NA	CASSLEGTYQETQYF	TGTGCCAGCAGCTTGGAAGGGACGTACCAAGAGACCCAGTACTTC
TRBD1	TRBV28	TRBJ2-7	many	CASSLIGTAKYEQYF	TGTGCCAGCAGTTTGATCGGGACAGCCAAATACGAGCAGTACTTC
TRBD2	TRBV30	TRBJ2-7	many	CAWSPGLAAYEQYF	TGTGCCTGGAGTCCGGGACTAGCGGCGTACGAGCAGTACTTC
TRBD1	TRBV28	TRBJ1-3	many	CASSHYRGLNTIYF	TGTGCCAGCAGTCATTACAGGGGGCTAAACACCATATATTTT
TRBD1	TRBV28	TRBJ1-1	few	CASSVDRDGPEAFF	TGTGCCAGCAGTGTTGACAGGGATGGCCCTGAAGCTTTCTTT
NA	TRBV7-9	TRBJ2-7	many	CASSGGYPYEQYF	TGTGCCAGCAGCGGGGGATATCCCTACGAGCAGTACTTC
NA	TRBV4-1	TRBJ2-5	many	CASSQVYQEAETQYF	TGCGCCAGCAGCCAAGTGTATCAGGAGGCAGAGACCCAGTACTTC
NA	TRBV2	TRBJ1-3	once	CASSRSGVLLSGNTIYF	TGTGCCAGCAGCCGATCTGGGGTCCTCCTCTCTGGAAACACCATATATTTT
TRBD2	TRBV6-2/TRBV6-3	TRBJ2-7	many	CASRLAGGGEQYF	TGTGCCAGCAGACTAGCGGGAGGAGGAGAGCAGTACTTC
TRBD2	TRBV5-4	TRBJ2-7	many	CASSSKGLAGSYEQYF	TGTGCCAGCAGCTCCAAAGGACTAGCGGGTAGCTACGAGCAGTACTTC
NA	TRBV12-3/TRBV12-4	TRBJ1-1	many	CASSLSQGREAEAFF	TGTGCCAGCAGTTTATCCCAGGGGAGGGAGGCTGAAGCTTTCTTT
NA	TRBV6-5	TRBJ2-7	few	CASSYKSGSSYEQYF	TGTGCCAGCAGTTATAAGTCAGGGTCTTCCTACGAGCAGTACTTC
NA	TRBV28	TRBJ1-1	once	CASSIPEGASLGEAFF	TGTGCCAGCAGTATCCCCGAAGGGGCGAGCCTGGGTGAAGCTTTCTTT
TRBD1	TRBV20-1	TRBJ1-1	many	CSATGTGGVGTEAFF	TGCAGTGCCACCGGGACAGGGGGCGTTGGCACTGAAGCTTTCTTT
NA	TRBV10-3	TRBJ1-5	many	CAISPGGSSNQPQHF	TGTGCCATCAGTCCGGGGGGTAGTAGCAATCAGCCCCAGCATTTT
TRBD1	TRBV30	TRBJ2-7	NA	CAWSVPGTGRSYEQYF	TGTGCCTGGAGTGTACCCGGGACAGGGAGGTCCTACGAGCAGTACTTC
NA	TRBV12-3/TRBV12-4	TRBJ2-7	many	CASSFPGTGPTSYEQYF	TGTGCCAGCAGTTTTCCAGGGACGGGACCCACCTCCTACGAGCAGTACTTC
TRBD2	TRBV2	TRBJ2-7	many	CASVSGRNYEQYF	TGTGCCAGCGTTAGCGGGAGGAACTACGAGCAGTACTTC
NA	TRBV6-2/TRBV6-3	TRBJ2-7	many	CASSYGYYEQYF	TGTGCCAGCAGTTATGGGTACTACGAGCAGTACTTC
NA	TRBV7-2	TRBJ1-6	NA	CASSLGPGTGNSPLHF	TGTGCCAGCAGCTTAGGTCCAGGGACCGGAAATTCACCCCTCCACTTT
NA	TRBV28	TRBJ2-7	many	CASSFGEFYEQYF	TGTGCCAGCAGTTTCGGAGAGTTCTACGAGCAGTACTTC
NA	TRBV28	TRBJ2-4	many	CASSFGGTRKNIQYF	TGTGCCAGCAGTTTCGGGGGGACAAGGAAAAACATTCAGTACTTC
NA	TRBV7-9	TRBJ2-5	many	CASSQSWSGMETQYF	TGTGCCAGCAGCCAGTCCTGGAGTGGTATGGAGACCCAGTACTTC
TRBD1	TRBV5-1	TRBJ2-7	NA	CASQQGIGYEQYF	TGCGCCAGCCAACAGGGGATAGGCTACGAGCAGTACTTC
NA	TRBV7-2	TRBJ2-7	many	CASSLAGAGYEQYF	TGTGCCAGCAGCTTAGCAGGGGCGGGATACGAGCAGTACTTC
NA	TRBV12-3/TRBV12-4	TRBJ1-1	many	CASSLGVVENTEAFF	TGTGCCAGCAGTCTAGGGGTCGTTGAGAACACTGAAGCTTTCTTT
NA	TRBV28	TRBJ2-4	many	CASSFALNIQYF	TGTGCCAGCAGTTTCGCCCTAAACATTCAGTACTTC
NA	TRBV5-1	TRBJ1-1	NA	CASSFPGGHTEAFF	TGCGCCAGCAGCTTCCCGGGAGGCCACACTGAAGCTTTCTTT
NA	TRBV4-3	TRBJ2-7	many	CASSQWWDTSEQYF	TGCGCCAGCAGCCAATGGTGGGACACTAGCGAGCAGTACTTC
TRBD2	TRBV20-1	TRBJ2-5	many	CSAPTLGLASTQYF	TGCAGTGCTCCTACCTTGGGACTAGCGTCGACCCAGTACTTC
NA	TRBV29-1	TRBJ1-2	NA	CSVEGGGVGYGYTF	TGCAGCGTTGAAGGGGGCGGGGTGGGCTATGGCTACACCTTC
NA	TRBV7-2	TRBJ1-1	few	CASRHRVVDTEAFF	TGTGCCAGCAGGCATCGGGTAGTGGACACTGAAGCTTTCTTT
TRBD2	TRBV20-1	TRBJ2-5	many	CSARGGTSGETQYF	TGCAGTGCTAGAGGAGGGACTAGCGGGGAGACCCAGTACTTC
TRBD1	TRBV6-2/TRBV6-3	TRBJ1-5	many	CASRGQFNQPQHF	TGTGCCAGCAGGGGACAGTTCAATCAGCCCCAGCATTTT